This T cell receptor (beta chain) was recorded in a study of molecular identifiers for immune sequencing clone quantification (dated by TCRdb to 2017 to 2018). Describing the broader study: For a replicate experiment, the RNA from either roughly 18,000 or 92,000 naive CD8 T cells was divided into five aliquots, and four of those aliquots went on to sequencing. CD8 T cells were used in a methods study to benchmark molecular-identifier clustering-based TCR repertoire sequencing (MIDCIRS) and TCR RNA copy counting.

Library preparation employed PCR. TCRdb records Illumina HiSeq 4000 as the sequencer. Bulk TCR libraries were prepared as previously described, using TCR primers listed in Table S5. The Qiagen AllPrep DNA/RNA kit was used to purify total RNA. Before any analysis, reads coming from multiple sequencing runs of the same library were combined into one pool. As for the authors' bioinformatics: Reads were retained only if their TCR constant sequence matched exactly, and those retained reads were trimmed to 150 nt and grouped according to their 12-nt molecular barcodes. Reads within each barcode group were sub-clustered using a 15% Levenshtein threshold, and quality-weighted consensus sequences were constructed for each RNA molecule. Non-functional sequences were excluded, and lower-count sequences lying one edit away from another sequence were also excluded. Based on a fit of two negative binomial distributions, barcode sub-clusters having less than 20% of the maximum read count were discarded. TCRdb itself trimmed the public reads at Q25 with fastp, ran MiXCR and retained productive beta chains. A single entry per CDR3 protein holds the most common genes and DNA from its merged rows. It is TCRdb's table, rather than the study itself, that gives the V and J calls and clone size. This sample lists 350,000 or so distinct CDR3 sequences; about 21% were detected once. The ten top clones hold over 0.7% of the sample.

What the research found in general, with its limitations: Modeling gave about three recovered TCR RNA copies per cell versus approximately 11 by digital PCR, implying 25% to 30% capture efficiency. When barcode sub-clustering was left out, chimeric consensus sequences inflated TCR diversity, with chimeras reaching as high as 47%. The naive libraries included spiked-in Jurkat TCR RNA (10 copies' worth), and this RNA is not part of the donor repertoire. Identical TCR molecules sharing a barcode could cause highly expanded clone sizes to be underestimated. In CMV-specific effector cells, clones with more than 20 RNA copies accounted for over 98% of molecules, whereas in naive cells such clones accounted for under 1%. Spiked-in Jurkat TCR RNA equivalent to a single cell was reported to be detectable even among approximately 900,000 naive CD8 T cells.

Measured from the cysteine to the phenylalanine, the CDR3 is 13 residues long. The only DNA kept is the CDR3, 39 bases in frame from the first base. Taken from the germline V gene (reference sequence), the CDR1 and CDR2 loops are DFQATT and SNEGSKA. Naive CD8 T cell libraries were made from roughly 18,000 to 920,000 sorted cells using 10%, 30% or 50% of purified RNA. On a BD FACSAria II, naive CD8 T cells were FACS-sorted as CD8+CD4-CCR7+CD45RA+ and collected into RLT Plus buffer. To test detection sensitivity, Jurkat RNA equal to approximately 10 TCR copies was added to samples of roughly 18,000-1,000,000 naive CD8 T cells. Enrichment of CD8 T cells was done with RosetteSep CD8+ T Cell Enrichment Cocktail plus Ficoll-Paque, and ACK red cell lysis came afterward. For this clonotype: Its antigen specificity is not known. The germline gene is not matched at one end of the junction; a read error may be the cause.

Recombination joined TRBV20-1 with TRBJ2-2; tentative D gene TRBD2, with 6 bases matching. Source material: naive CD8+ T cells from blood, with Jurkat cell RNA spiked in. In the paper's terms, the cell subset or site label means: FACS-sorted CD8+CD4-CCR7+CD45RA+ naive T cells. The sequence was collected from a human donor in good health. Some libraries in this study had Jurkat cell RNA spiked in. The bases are TGCAGTGCTAGCGGGATAAACACCGGGGGGCTGTTTTTT. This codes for CSASGINTGGLFF.